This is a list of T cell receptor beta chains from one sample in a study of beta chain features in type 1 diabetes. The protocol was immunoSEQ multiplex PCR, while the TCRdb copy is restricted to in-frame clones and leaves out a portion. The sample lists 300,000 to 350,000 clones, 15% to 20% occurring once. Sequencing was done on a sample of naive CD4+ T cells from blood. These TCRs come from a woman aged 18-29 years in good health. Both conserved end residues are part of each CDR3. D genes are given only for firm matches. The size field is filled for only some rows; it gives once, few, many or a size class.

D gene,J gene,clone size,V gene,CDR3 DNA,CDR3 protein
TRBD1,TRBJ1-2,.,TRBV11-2,TGTGCCAGCAGCTCAGCCCCCAGGGGACAGGGGAAATTCGGCTATGGCTACACCTTC,CASSSAPRGQGKFGYGYTF
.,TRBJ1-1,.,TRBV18,TGTGCCAGCTCACCACCAGCCGGCACTGAAGCTTTCTTT,CASSPPAGTEAFF
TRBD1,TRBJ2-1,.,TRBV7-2,TGTGCCAGCAGCTCCGACGGGACAGCGTACACCTACAATGAGCAGTTCTTC,CASSSDGTAYTYNEQFF
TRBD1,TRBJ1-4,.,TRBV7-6,TGTGCCAGCAGCTCCAACCGGGACAGGCCTGAAAAACTGTTTTTT,CASSSNRDRPEKLFF
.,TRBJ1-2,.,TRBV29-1,TGCAGCGGAGGTACCACTAACTATGGCTACACCTTC,CSGGTTNYGYTF
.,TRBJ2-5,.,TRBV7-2,TGTGCCAGCAAGTCTGTAGGGGCAGAGACCCAGTACTTC,CASKSVGAETQYF
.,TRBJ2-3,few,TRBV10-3,TGTGCCATCAGTAACTCAGATACGCAGTATTTT,CAISNSDTQYF
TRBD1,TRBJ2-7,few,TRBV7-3,TGTGCCAGCATCCCGGGACAGGGCTCCTACGAGCAGTACTTC,CASIPGQGSYEQYF
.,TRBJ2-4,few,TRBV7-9,TGTGCCAGCAGCTTAGAGGGAGACATTCAGTACTTC,CASSLEGDIQYF
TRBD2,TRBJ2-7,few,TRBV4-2,TGTGCCAGCAGCCAAACAGCGGGGGGGTCCTACGAGCAGTACTTC,CASSQTAGGSYEQYF
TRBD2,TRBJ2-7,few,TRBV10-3,TGTGCCATCAGTGAGTCTGGACTAGCGGAAAATTACGAGCAGTACTTC,CAISESGLAENYEQYF
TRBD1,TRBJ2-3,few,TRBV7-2,TGTGCCAGCAGCTCGGGACAGTTCACAGATACGCAGTATTTT,CASSSGQFTDTQYF
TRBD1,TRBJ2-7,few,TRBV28,TGTGCCAGCAGGGAGACAGGGGTCTACGAGCAGTACTTC,CASRETGVYEQYF
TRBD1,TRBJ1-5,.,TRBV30,TGTGCCTGGAGTGCGGGACAGGTCATAGAGCCCCAGCATTTT,CAWSAGQVIEPQHF
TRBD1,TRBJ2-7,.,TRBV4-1,TGCGCCAGCAGCCTCGGACAGGGGACCTACGAGCAGTACTTC,CASSLGQGTYEQYF
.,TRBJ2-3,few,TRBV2,TGTGCCAGCAGTCCCCGGACTAACACAGATACGCAGTATTTT,CASSPRTNTDTQYF
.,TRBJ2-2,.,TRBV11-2,TGTGCCAGCAGCTTCGACTACACCGGGGAGCTGTTTTTT,CASSFDYTGELFF
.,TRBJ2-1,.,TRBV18,TGTGCCAGCTCACCACCAGGGGCCTACTCCTACAATGAGCAGTTCTTC,CASSPPGAYSYNEQFF
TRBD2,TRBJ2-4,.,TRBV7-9,TGTGCCAGCAGCTTAGCGGGAGGGGTAGCCAAAAACATTCAGTACTTC,CASSLAGGVAKNIQYF